This T cell receptor (beta chain) was found in a study of blood T cell repertoires in COVID-19. Study information: The United States, Italy and Spain supplied acute and convalescent COVID-19 samples.

As handled by the study authors: Quantification of nucleated cells was approximated via reference gene primer amplification. The table came from immunoSEQ multiplex PCR; TCRdb's copy has only in-frame clones and leaves some out. V, J and clone size are taken as reported in that table, and D and trimming were inferred from the DNA itself. The profile shows 25,000 to 30,000 clones, 65% to 70% of them singletons. This clone was detected only a few times. This CDR3 has 14 residues. Germline CDR1 reads SGDLS; CDR2 reads YYNGEE. V shed 3 bases and J shed 6 bases, with 12 bases lying between them. The chain uses TRBV9 and TRBJ2-2; D might be TRBD1 (6 bases). The TCR was taken from a human donor in a cohort sampled during active COVID-19. The source material was peripheral blood. Here the CDR3 reads CASSEGQGAGELFF. As DNA, the CDR3 is TGTGCCAGCAGCGAGGGACAAGGGGCCGGGGAGCTGTTTTTT.